This T cell receptor beta chain was identified during a study of T cell responses to AZD1222 COVID-19 vaccine. Profiling relied on immunoSEQ multiplex PCR, and the TCRdb table lists in-frame clones only, not all of them. This sample yields about 140,000 clones, of which roughly 90% are seen a single time; about 4.9% belongs to the top ten. Notes on the study in general: Clonal diversity may have been underestimated in mostly white British donors. Unmutated variant regions reportedly attract nearly half of all spike-specific TCRs.

Remarks on this clone: The antigen is undetermined.

The V end was cut by 2 bases, the J end by 11 bases, with 12 bases between. The CDR3 length is 12 residues. The sample was peripheral blood, taken 28 days after the second dose of the MenACWY control vaccine. The genes are TRBV12-3 or TRBV12-4 and TRBJ1-1; no clear D. This receptor was identified in an adult who received the MenACWY meningococcal vaccine as a control. In nucleotides, the CDR3 is TGTGCCAGCAGTTTAACGGCGGGGTGGGCTTTCTTT. Translating gives CASSLTAGWAFF.